This T cell receptor beta chain comes out of a study of post-analysis software for immune sequencing data. For the study at large: Multiple sclerosis in the patients followed relapsing-remitting, secondary progressive and progressive-relapsing courses. Broader study findings: Controls had significantly higher normalized Chao1 diversity than multiple sclerosis patients.

TCR beta cDNA libraries included unique molecular identifiers. One entry per CDR3 protein, called by TCRdb with MiXCR from the PCR reads. The data hold about 430,000 distinct CDR3 sequences, with 30% to 45% observed a single time. This clonotype came up a few times. Its target is not known. This receptor was identified in a girl aged 2 to 9 with multiple sclerosis. Input material: blood.

The CDR3 spells CASKGGRESSYNEQYF. CDR3 nucleotides: TGTGCCTCAAAAGGAGGGAGGGAAAGCTCCTACAATGAGCAGTACTTC. The chain is built from TRBV10-3 and TRBJ2-1; 7 bases align to TRBD2. TRBJ2-7 explains the end of the DNA better; the J call may be wrong. CDR3 size: 16 residues. CDR1 and CDR2 (germline): ENHRY, SYGVKD.